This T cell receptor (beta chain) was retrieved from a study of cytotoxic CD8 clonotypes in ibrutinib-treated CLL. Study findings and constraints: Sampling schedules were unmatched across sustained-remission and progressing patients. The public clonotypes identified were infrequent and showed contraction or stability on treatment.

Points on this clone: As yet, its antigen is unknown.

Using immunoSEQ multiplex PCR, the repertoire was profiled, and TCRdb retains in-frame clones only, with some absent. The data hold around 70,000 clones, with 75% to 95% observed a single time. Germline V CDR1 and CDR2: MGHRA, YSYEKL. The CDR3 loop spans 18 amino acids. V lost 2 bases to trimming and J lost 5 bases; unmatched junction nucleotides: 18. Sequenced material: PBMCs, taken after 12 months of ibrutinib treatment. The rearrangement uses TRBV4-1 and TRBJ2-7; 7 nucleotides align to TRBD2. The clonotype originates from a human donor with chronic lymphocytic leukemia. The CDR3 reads CASSQLLFGGRAFDEQYF. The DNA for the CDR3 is TGCGCCAGCAGCCAACTCCTCTTTGGAGGGAGGGCCTTTGACGAGCAGTACTTC.